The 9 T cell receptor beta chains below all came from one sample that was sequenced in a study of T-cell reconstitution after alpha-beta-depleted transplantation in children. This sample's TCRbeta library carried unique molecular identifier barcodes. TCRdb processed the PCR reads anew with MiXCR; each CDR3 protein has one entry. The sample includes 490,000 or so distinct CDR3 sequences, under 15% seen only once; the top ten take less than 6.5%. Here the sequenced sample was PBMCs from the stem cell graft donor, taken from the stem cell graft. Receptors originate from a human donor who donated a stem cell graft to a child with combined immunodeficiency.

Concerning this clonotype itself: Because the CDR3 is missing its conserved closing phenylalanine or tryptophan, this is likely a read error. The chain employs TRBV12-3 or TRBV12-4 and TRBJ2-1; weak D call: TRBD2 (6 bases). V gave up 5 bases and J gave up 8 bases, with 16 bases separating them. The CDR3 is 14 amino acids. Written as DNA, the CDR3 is TGTGCCAGCAGTCCTTGGGGGAGGATCGATGAGCAGTTCTCC. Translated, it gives CASSPWGRIDEQFS.

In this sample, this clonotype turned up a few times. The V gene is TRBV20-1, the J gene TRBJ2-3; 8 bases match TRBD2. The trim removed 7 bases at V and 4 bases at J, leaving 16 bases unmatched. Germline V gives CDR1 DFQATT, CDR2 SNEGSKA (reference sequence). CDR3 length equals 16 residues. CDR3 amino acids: CSVWRRTSTPSDTQYF. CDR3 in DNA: TGCAGTGTATGGAGGAGGACTAGCACCCCTTCAGATACGCAGTATTTT.

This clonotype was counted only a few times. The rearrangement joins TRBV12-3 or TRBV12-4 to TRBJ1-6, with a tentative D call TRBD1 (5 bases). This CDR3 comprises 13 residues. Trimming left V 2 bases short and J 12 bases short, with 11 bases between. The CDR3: CASSLRDFRPLHF. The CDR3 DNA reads TGTGCCAGCAGTTTAAGGGACTTCAGACCCCTCCACTTT.

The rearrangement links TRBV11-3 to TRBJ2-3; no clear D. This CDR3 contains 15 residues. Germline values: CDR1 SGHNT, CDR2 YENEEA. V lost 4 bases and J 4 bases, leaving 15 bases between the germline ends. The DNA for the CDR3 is TGTGCCAGCAGCTCGCCCCACGGTCGAGCAGATACGCAGTATTTT. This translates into CASSSPHGRADTQYF.

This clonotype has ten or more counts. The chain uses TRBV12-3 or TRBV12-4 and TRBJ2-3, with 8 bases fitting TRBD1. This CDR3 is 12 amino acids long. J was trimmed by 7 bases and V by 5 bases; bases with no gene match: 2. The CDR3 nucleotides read TGTGCCAGCAGTAGGACAGGGAATACGCAGTATTTT. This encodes CASSRTGNTQYF.

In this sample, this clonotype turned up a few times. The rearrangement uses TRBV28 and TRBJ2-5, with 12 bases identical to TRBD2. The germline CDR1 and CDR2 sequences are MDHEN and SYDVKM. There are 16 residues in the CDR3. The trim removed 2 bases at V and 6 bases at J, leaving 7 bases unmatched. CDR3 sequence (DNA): TGTGCCAGCAGTTTAGGACTACTAGCGGGGGGACAGACCCAGTACTTC. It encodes CASSLGLLAGGQTQYF.

CDR3 sequence reads: CASSSPNSGRKTQYF. In nucleotides, the CDR3 is TGTGCCAGCAGCTCCCCGAATAGCGGGAGAAAGACCCAGTACTTC. The rearrangement uses TRBV3-1 and TRBJ2-5, with TRBD2 matching 9 bases. The V gene's germline CDR1 is LGHDT and CDR2 YNNKEL (reference sequence). V dropped 5 bases and J dropped 6; count of bases not matched to a gene: 10. The CDR3 totals 15 residues.

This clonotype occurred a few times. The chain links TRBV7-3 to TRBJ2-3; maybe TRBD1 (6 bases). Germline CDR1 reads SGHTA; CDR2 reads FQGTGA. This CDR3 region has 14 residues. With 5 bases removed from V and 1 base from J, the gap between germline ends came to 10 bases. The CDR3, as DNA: TGTGCCAGCAGCCACCGACAGGGCACAGATACGCAGTATTTT. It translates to CASSHRQGTDTQYF. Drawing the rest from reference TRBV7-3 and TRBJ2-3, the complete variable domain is GAGVSQTPSNKVTEKGKYVELRCDPISGHTALYWYRQSLGQGPEFLIYFQGTGAADDSGLPNDRFFAVRPEGSVSTLKIQRTERGDSAVYLCASSHRQGTDTQYFGPGTRLTVL.

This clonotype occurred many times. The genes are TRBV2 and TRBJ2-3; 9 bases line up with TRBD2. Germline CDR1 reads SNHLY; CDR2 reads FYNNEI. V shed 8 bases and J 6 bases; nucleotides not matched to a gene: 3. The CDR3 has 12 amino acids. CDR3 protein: CASLAGRDTQYF. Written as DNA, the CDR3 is TGTGCCAGCCTAGCGGGAAGGGATACGCAGTATTTT.